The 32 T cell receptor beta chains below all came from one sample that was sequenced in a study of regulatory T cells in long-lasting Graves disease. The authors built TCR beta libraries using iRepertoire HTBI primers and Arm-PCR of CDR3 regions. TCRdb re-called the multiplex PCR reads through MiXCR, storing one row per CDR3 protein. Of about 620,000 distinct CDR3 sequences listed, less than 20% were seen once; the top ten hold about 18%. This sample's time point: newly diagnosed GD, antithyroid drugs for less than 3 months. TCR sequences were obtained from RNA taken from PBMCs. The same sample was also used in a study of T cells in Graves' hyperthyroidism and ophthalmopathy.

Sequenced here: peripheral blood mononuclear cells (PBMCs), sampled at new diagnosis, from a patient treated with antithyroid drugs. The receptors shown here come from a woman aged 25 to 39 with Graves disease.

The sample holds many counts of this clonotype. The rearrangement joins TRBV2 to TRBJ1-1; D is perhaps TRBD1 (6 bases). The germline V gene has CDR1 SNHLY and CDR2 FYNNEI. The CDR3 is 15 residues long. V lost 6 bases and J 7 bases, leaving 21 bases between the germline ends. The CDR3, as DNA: TGTGCCAGCAGCGAGGGAGTTCAGGGGTCGGTTGAAGCTTTCTTT. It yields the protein CASSEGVQGSVEAFF.

The CDR3 DNA reads as TGTGCCAGCAGTGAAGCGCTTGGGAGGTCGCAGGAGCAGTTCTTC. It is translated as CASSEALGRSQEQFF. The rearrangement uses TRBV6-1 and TRBJ2-1; tentatively, D is TRBD2 (6 bases). This CDR3 is built from 15 residues. Germline-derived CDR1 and CDR2 are MNHNS and SASEGT. V lost 0 bases to trimming and J lost 10 bases, with 16 bases between them.

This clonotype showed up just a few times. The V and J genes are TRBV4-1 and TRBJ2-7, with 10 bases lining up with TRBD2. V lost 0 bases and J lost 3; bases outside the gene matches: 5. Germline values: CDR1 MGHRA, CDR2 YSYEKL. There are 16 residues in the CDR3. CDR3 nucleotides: TGCGCCAGCAGCCAAGACGGCAGGACTAGCGGCTACGAGCAGTACTTC. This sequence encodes CASSQDGRTSGYEQYF.

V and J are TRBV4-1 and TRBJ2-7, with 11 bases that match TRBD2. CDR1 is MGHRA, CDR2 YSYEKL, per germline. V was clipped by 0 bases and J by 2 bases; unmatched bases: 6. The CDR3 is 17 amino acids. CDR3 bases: TGCGCCAGCAGCCAAGATGAAATAGCGGGAGGGCCCTACGAGCAGTACTTC. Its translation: CASSQDEIAGGPYEQYF.

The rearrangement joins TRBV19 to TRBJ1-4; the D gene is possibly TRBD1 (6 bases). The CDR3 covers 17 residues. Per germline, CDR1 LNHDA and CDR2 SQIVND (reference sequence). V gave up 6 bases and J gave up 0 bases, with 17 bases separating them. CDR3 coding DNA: TGTGCCAGTAGAAAGAGGCAGGGGACATCAACTAATGAAAAACTGTTTTTT. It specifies CASRKRQGTSTNEKLFF.

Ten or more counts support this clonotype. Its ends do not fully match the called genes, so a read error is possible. Here the CDR3 reads CASSQQGLAETQYF. CDR3 coding DNA: TGTGCTAGCAGCCAACAAGGGTTGGCGGAGACCCAGTACTTC. The J gene is TRBJ2-5, the V gene TRBV7-7, with unresolved D. The CDR3 has 14 amino acids. Germline V gives CDR1 SSHAT, CDR2 FNYEAQ (reference sequence).

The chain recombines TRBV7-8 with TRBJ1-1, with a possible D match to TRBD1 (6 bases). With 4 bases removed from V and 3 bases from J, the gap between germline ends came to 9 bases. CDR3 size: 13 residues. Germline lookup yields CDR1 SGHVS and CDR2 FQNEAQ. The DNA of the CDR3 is TGTGCCAGCAGCTCAACAGGGTACACTGAAGCTTTCTTT. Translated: CASSSTGYTEAFF.

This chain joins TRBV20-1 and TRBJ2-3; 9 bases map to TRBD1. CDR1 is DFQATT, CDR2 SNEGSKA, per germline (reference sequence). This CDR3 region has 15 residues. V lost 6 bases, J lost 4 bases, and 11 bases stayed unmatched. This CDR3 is CSAPPDRGGADTQYF. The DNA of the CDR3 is TGCAGTGCCCCCCCGGACAGGGGCGGTGCAGATACGCAGTATTTT.

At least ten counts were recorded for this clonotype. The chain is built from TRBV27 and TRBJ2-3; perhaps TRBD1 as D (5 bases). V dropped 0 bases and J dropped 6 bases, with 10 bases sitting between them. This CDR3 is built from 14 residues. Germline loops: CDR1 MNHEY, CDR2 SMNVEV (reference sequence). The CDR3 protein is CASSLSRGIDTQYF. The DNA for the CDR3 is TGTGCCAGCAGTTTATCTAGGGGTATTGATACGCAGTATTTT.

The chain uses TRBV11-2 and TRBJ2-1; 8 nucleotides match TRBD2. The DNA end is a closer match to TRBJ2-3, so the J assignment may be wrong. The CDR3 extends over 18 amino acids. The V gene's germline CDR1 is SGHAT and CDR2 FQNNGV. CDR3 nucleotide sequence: TGTGCCAGCAGCCCCCGACCCCCAAGCGGGGGTGGTACAGATACGCAGTATTTT. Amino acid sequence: CASSPRPPSGGGTDTQYF.

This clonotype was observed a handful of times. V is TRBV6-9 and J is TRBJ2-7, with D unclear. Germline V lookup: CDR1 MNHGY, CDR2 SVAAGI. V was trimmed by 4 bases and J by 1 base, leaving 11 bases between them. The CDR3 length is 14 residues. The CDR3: CASSLASVSYEQYF. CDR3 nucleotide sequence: TGTGCCAGCAGTTTGGCTAGTGTATCCTACGAGCAGTACTTC.

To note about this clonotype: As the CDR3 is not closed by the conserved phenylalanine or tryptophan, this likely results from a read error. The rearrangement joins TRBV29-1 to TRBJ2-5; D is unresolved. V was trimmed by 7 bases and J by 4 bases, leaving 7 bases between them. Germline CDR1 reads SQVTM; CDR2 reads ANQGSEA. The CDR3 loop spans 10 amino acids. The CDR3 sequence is CSAASETQYL. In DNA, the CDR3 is TGCAGCGCCGCCTCAGAGACCCAGTACCTC.

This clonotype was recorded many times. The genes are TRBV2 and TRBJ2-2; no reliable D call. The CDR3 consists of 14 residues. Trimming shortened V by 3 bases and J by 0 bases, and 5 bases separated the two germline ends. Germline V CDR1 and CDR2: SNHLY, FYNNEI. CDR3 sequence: CASSDTSNTGELFF. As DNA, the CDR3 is TGTGCCAGCAGTGACACCTCGAACACCGGGGAGCTGTTTTTT.

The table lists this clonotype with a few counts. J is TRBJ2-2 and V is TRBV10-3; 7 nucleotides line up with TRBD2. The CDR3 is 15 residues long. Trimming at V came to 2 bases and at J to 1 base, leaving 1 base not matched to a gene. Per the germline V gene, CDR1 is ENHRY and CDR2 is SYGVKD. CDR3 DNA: TGTGCCATCAGTGAGACTAGCGTGAACACCGGGGAGCTGTTTTTT. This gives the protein CAISETSVNTGELFF.

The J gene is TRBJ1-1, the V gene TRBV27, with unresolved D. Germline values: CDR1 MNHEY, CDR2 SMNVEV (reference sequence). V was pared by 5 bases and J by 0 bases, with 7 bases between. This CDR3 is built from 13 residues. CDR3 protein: CASSPCMNTEAFF. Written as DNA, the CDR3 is TGTGCCAGCAGTCCGTGCATGAACACTGAAGCTTTCTTT.

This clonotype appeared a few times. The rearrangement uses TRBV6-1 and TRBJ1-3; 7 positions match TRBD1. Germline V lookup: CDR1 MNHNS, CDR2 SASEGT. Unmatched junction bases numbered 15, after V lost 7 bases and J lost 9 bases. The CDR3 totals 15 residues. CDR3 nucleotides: TGTGCCAGCAACACCGACAGGGCCTCATTGGGCACCATATATTTT. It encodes CASNTDRASLGTIYF.

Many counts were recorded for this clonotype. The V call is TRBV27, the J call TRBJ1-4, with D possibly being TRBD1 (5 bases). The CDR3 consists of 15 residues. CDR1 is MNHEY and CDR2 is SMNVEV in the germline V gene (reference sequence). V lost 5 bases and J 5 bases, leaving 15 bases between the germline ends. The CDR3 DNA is TGTGCCAGCAGTCTCAGTGGGGGATTAAATGAAAAACTGTTTTTT. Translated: CASSLSGGLNEKLFF. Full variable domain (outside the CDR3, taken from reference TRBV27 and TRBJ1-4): EAQVTQNPRYLITVTGKKLTVTCSQNMNHEYMSWYRQDPGLGLRQIYYSMNVEVTDKGDVPEGYKVSRKEKRNFPLILESPSPNQTSLYFCASSLSGGLNEKLFFGSGTQLSVL.

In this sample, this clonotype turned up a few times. The CDR3 DNA follows: TGTGCCAGCAGGCTCTCCGCCAGCTACACAGATACGCAGTATTTT. As protein: CASRLSASYTDTQYF. The chain has TRBV5-5 and TRBJ2-3; D is unclear. The CDR3 has 15 residues. Germline V gives CDR1 SGHKS, CDR2 YYEKEE (reference sequence). The V end was cut by 5 bases, the J end by 2 bases, with 15 bases between.

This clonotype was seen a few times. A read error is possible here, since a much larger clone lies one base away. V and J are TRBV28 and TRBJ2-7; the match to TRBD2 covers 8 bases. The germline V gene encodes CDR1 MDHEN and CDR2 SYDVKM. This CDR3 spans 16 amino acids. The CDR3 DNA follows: TGTGCCGGCAGCCGCTTGCGTGGCGGGGGGACCTACGAGCAGTACTTC. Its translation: CAGSRLRGGGTYEQYF.

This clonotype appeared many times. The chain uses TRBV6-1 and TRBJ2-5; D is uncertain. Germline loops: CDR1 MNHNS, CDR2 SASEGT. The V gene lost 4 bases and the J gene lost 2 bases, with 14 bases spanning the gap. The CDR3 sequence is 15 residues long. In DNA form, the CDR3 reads TGTGCCAGCAGTGGTGTGGACGGAACACAAGAGACCCAGTACTTC. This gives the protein CASSGVDGTQETQYF.

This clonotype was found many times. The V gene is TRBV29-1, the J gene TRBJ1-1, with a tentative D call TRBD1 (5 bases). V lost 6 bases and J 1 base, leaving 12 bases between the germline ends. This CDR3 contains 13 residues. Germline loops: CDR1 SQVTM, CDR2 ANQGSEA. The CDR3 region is CSVKTTENTEAFF. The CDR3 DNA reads TGCAGCGTCAAAACGACAGAGAACACTGAAGCTTTCTTT.

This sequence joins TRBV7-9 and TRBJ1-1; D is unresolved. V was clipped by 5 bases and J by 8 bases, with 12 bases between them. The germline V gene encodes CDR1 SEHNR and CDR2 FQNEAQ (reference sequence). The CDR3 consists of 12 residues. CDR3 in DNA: TGTGCCAGCAGCCGGGCAGGAAGCGAAGCTTTCTTT. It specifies CASSRAGSEAFF. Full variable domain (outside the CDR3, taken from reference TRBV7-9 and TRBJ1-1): DTGVSQNPRHKITKRGQNVTFRCDPISEHNRLYWYRQTLGQGPEFLTYFQNEAQLEKSRLLSDRFSAERPKGSFSTLEIQRTEQGDSAMYLCASSRAGSEAFFGQGTRLTVV.

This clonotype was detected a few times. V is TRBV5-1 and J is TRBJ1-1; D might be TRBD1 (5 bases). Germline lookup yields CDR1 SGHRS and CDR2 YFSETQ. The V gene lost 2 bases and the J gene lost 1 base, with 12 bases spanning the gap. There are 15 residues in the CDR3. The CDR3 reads CASSFQGGKNTEAFF. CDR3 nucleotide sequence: TGCGCCAGCAGCTTCCAGGGCGGGAAGAACACTGAAGCTTTCTTT. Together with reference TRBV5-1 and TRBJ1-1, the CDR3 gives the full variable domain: KAGVTQTPRYLIKTRGQQVTLSCSPISGHRSVSWYQQTPGQGLQFLFEYFSETQRNKGNFPGRFSGRQFSNSRSEMNVSTLELGDSALYLCASSFQGGKNTEAFFGQGTRLTVV.

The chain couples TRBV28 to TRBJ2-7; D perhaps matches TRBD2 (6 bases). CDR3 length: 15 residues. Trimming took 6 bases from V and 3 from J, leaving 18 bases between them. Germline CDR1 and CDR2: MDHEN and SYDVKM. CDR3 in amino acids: CASRKRGLLSYEQYF. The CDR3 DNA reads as TGTGCCAGCAGAAAACGGGGGTTATTAAGCTACGAGCAGTACTTC.

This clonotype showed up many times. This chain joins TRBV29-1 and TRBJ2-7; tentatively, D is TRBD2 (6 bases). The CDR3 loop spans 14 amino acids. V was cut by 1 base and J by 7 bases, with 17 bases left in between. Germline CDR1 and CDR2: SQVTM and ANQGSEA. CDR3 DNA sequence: TGCAGCGTTGAAGGACTAGACGGGTCGCGGGAGCAGTACTTC. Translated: CSVEGLDGSREQYF.

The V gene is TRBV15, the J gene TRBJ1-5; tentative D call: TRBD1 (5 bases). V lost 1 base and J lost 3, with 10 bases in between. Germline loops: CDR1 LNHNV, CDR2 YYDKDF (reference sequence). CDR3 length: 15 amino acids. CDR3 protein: CATSRAKGLNQPQHF. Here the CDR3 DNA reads TGTGCCACCAGCAGAGCTAAGGGGCTCAATCAGCCCCAGCATTTT.

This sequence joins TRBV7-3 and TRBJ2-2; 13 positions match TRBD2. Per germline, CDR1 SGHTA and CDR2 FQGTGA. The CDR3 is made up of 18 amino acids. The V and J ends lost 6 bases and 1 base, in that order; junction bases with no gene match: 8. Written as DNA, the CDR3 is TGTGCCAGCAGTGGGACTAGCGGGACGCAAAAGAACACCGGGGAGCTGTTTTTT. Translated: CASSGTSGTQKNTGELFF.

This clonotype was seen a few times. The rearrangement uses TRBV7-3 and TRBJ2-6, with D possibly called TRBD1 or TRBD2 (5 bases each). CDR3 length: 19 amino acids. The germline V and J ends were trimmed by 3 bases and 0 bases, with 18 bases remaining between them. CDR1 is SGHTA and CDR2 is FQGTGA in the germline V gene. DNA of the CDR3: TGTGCCAGCAGCTTCACGAATAGGGACGTAAGCTCTGGGGCCAACGTCCTGACTTTC. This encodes CASSFTNRDVSSGANVLTF. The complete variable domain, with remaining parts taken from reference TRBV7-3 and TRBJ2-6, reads GAGVSQTPSNKVTEKGKYVELRCDPISGHTALYWYRQSLGQGPEFLIYFQGTGAADDSGLPNDRFFAVRPEGSVSTLKIQRTERGDSAVYLCASSFTNRDVSSGANVLTFGAGSRLTVL.

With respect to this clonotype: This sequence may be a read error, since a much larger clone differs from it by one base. DNA of the CDR3: TGCGGTGCTAGTAGGGGAGGGGAGACCCAGTACTTC. It specifies CGASRGGETQYF. The chain joins TRBV20-1 to TRBJ2-5, with 7 nucleotides matching TRBD2. CDR1 is DFQATT and CDR2 is SNEGSKA in the germline V gene (reference sequence). The CDR3 runs 12 residues.

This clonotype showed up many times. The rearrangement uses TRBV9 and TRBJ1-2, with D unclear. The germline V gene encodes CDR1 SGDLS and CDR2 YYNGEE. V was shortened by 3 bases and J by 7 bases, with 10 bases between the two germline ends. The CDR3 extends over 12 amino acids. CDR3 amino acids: CASSDTVRGYTF. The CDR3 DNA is TGTGCCAGCAGCGACACGGTGCGTGGCTACACCTTC.

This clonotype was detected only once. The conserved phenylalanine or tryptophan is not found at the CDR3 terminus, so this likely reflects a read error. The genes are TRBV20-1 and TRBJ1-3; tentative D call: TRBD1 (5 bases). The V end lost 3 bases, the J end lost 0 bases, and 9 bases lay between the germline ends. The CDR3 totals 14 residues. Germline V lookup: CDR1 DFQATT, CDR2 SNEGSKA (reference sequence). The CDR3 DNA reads TGCAGTGCTAGGACAGCGGACTCTGGAAACACCATATATCTT. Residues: CSARTADSGNTIYL.

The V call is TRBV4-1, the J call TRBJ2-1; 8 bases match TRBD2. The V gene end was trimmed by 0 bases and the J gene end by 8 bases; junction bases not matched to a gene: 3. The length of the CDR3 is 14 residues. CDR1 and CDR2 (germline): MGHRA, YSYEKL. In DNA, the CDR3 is TGCGCCAGCAGCCAAGAGACTAGCGCACATGAGCAGTTCTTC. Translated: CASSQETSAHEQFF.